What follows describes a single T cell receptor beta chain. This clone appeared a few times. The specificity of this receptor is unknown. Base qualities are not recorded, but no much larger clone differs from it by a single base. Spanning cysteine to phenylalanine, the CDR3 consists of 11 amino acids. Just CDR3 DNA is preserved here, 33 bases in frame from base 1. Looking up the germline V gene (reference sequence) yields CDR1 SGHNT and CDR2 YYREEE. V is cut by 2 bases and J by 11 bases, and the space between the germline ends is 10 bases. A single peripheral blood draw of approximately 0.11 L on average was collected from each donor into heparinised tubes. A BD FACSAria II was used to sort naive, central memory, regulatory and stem cell-like memory CD4+ T cells with a panel that included CD45RO, CCR7, CD25, CD127, CD95 and CD27. Purity was above 95% for every sorted population. PBMCs were isolated right away by Lymphoprep density gradient centrifugation and were stained directly, without culture. So that batch effects would be minimized, each experiment stained and sorted samples in pairs, pairing one healthy donor with one patient.

All of the isolated RNA was reverse transcribed with the High Capacity cDNA Reverse Transcription Kit, so expressed TCRB transcripts were sequenced. Naive, central memory and regulatory T cell samples underwent deep immunoSEQ sequencing, averaging around 3.9 million total reads per sample. After sorted cells were lysed in RLT buffer, RNA was extracted with DNase-treated RNeasy Micro or Mini kits, with the choice depending on cell number. Each cell subset was processed on its own to prevent cross-contamination, while patient and healthy donor samples were processed together. The immunoSEQ multiplex PCR was used to amplify TCRB sequences from cDNA, generating 87-bp fragments that spanned the CDR3 region. Sequencing of the amplicons was performed on the Illumina HiSeq platform. In the original analysis: PCR bias was corrected computationally using synthetic template baselines, and reads within Hamming distance 2 were collapsed, with unmergeable singletons discarded. Reads were aligned to IMGT to assign V, D and J genes, CDR3 length, and insertions or deletions at six rearrangement sites. Clonotype counts were normalized to sorted cell number within each subset before computing true diversity and Gini coefficients with the tcR R package. Repertoire sharing was quantified using the overlap coefficient calculated on TCRB nucleotide sequences. Out-of-frame TCRB sequences from naive cells were analyzed as a proxy for the pre-selection repertoire. Here the immuneACCESS table is served through TCRdb, limited to in-frame sequences with V and J called. Missing clones are a known gap in these copies; in checked studies unresolved V genes cover under half, and the rest lacks a known reason. The D gene and trimming were derived from the DNA, and the V and J assignments and clone size from that table. In this sample the table shows around 360,000 clones, over 10% of which occur a single time. The top ten constitute approximately 0.01% of the sample.

This specimen belongs to a study of beta chain features in type 1 diabetes (dated by TCRdb to 2016 to 2019). Describing the broader study: Patients and healthy donors did not differ in mean age, gender distribution, total cell number or subset yield. A total of roughly 100,000,000 sorted cells were examined across all samples, and the number of cells per subset was strongly correlated with RNA yield. The study compared TCRB repertoires of sorted circulating CD4+ T cell subsets between recently diagnosed type 1 diabetes patients and matched healthy donors. Regulatory and stem cell-like memory subsets were isolated from only 8 patients and roughly 8 healthy donors, whereas naive and central memory subsets came from all 30 or so donors.

Overall study results and their limits: PCR might favor shorter templates, but patient and control samples were amplified and corrected together, so any skew would affect both groups equally. Type 1 diabetes patients showed a moderate but significant shortening of TCRB CDR3 length in all four CD4+ subsets. Sequencing cDNA rather than genomic DNA could over-represent highly expressing activated cells, although activation and CD3 levels did not differ between groups. HLA sub-analyses involved small numbers of individuals, so any influence of HLA type on TCRB rearrangement remained unresolved. The naive, central memory and regulatory TCRB repertoires appeared to resemble one another more closely among patients than among healthy donors. At VDJ recombination sites, patients with type 1 diabetes made fewer insertions and deleted more nucleotides, a pattern implying thymic rearrangement abnormalities.

The specimen was naive CD4+ T cells from blood. Taken with the paper, the label for cell subset or site translates to: true naive CD4+ T cells. The chain joins TRBV5-4 to TRBJ1-2; there is no confident call for the D gene. This TCR came from a woman aged 18 to 35 with type 1 diabetes. Here is the DNA: TGTGCCAGCAGCTTATCTACAGCTTACACCTTC. Its translation is CASSLSTAYTF.